This T cell receptor (beta chain) was found in a study of cytomegalovirus exposure and HLA in healthy donors. Study observations and caveats: TCR beta V- and J-gene trimming was later associated with a missense DCLRE1C variant. In a later analysis, CMV-associated beta chains were mostly HLA-associated, it appeared. Sequence variants that were highly shared formed a cluster that was likely a sequencing artifact.

Comment on this clone: Its antigen is as yet unknown.

This PCR relied on a set of 60 Vbeta primers and 13 Jbeta primers. The table came from immunoSEQ multiplex PCR; TCRdb's copy has only in-frame clones and leaves some out. The sample has some 130,000 clones; around 83% are singletons. This CDR3 comprises 16 residues. V dropped 6 bases and J dropped 0 bases, with 15 bases sitting between them. Germline loops: CDR1 LNHDA, CDR2 SQIVND (reference sequence). The rearrangement links TRBV19 to TRBJ1-3, with D perhaps matching TRBD1 (5 bases). What was sequenced was PBMCs. This receptor was taken from a woman between 25 and 40 years old in good health and CMV-seropositive. The CDR3 reads CASSLNDSPSGNTIYF. As DNA, the CDR3 is TGTGCCAGTAGCCTTAACGACAGCCCCTCTGGAAACACCATATATTTT.